The following is a T cell receptor beta chain sequence with its context. Its specificity is unknown. CDR1 LNHNV and CDR2 YYDKDF come from the germline V gene (reference sequence). This CDR3 is 15 amino acids long. The V end was cut by 0 bases, the J end by 0 bases, with 9 bases between. Amplification used 60 Vbeta primers and 13 Jbeta primers. The method was immunoSEQ multiplex PCR; TCRdb's version includes in-frame clones alone and lacks a portion of them. The table records roughly 190,000 clones, about four fifths of them present only once. The data belong to a study of cytomegalovirus exposure and HLA in healthy donors. Study-wide results and limits: It was taken for granted in presence/absence analyses that sequencing depth across donors was roughly uniform. A later analysis found TCR association rates differed by HLA locus, highest for DRB1 and lowest for HLA-C.

The source of this sequence is a woman between 25 and 40 years old in good health and CMV-seropositive. V and J are TRBV15 and TRBJ2-7; D not certain. The sequencing input was PBMCs. The CDR3 sequence is CATSRDAASSYEQYF. DNA for the CDR3: TGTGCCACCAGCAGAGATGCAGCGAGCTCCTACGAGCAGTACTTC.